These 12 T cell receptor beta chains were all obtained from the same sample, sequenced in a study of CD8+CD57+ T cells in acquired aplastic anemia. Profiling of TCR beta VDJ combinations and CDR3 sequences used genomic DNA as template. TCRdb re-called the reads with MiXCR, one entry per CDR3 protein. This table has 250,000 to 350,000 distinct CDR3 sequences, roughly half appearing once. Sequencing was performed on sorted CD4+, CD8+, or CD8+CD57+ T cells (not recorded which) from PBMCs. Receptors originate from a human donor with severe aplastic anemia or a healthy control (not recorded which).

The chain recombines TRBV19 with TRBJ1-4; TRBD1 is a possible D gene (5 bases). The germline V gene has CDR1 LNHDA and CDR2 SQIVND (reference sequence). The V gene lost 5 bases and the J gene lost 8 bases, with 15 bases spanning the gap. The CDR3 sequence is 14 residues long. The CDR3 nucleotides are TGTGCCAGTAGTCGTCTATCCGGGGACGAAAAACTGTTTTTT. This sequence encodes CASSRLSGDEKLFF.

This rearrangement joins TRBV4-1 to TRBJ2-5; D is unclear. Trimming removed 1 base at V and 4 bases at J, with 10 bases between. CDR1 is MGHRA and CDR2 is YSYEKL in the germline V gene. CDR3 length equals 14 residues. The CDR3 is CASSQGADGETQYF. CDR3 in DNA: TGCGCCAGCAGCCAAGGGGCGGACGGAGAGACCCAGTACTTC.

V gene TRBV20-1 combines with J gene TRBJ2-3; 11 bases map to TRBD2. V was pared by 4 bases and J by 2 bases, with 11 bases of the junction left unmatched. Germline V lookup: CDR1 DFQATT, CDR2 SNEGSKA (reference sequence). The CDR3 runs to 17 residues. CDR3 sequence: CSAIGVGTSGHTDTQYF. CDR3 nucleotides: TGCAGTGCTATAGGGGTGGGGACTAGCGGCCACACAGATACGCAGTATTTT.

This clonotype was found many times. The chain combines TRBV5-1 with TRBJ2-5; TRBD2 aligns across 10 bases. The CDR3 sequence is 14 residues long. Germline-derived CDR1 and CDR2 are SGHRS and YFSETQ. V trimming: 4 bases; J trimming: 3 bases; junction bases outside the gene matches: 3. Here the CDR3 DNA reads TGCGCCAGCAGCCAAAGCGGGGGGGAAGAGACCCAGTACTTC. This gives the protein CASSQSGGEETQYF.

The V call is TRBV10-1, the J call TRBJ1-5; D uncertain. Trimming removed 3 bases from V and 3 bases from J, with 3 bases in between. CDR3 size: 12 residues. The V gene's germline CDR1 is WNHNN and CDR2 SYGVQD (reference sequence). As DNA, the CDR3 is TGCGCCAGCAGTGACCCCAATCAGCCCCAGCATTTT. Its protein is CASSDPNQPQHF.

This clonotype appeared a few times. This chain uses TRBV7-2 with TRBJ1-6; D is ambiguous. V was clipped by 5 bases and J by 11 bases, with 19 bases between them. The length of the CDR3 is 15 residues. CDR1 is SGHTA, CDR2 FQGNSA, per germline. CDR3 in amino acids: CASSPRVMRRTPLHF. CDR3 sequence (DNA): TGTGCCAGCAGCCCTCGGGTCATGAGGAGGACACCCCTCCACTTT.

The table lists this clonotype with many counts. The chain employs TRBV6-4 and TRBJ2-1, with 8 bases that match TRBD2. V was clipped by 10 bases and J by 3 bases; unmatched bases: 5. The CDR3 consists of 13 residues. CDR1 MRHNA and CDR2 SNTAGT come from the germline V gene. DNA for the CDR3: TGTGCCACACGGGGGGGCAGCTACAATGAGCAGTTCTTC. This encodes CATRGGSYNEQFF.

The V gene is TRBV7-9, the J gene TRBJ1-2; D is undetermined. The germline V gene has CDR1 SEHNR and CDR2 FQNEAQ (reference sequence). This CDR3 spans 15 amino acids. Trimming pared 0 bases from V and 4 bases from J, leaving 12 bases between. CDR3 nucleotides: TGTGCCAGCAGCTTAGCGCGCGGTTTGGGCTATGGCTACACCTTC. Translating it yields CASSLARGLGYGYTF.

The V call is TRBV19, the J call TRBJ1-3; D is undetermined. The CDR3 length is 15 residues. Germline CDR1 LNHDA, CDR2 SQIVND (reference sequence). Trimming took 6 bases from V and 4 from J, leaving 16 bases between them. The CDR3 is CASRTSESQGNTIYF. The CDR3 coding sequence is TGTGCCAGTAGAACATCCGAGAGTCAAGGAAACACCATATATTTT.

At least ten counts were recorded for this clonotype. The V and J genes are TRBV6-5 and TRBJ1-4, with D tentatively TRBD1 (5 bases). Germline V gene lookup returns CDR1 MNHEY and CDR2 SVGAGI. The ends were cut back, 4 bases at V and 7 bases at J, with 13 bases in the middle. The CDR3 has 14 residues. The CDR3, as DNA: TGTGCCAGCAGTTCGACTCAGGGTTCTGAAAAACTGTTTTTT. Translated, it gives CASSSTQGSEKLFF.

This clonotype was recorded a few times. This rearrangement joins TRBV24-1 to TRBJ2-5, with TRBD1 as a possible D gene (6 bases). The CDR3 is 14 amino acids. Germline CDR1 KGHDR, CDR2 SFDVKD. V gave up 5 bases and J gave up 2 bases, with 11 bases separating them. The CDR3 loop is CATSAWTEQETQYF. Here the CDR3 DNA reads TGTGCCACCAGTGCCTGGACAGAGCAAGAGACCCAGTACTTC.

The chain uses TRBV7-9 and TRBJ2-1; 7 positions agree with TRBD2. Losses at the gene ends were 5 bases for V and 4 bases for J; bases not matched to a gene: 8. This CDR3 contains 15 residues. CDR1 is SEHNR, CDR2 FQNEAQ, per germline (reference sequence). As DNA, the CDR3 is TGTGCCAGCAGCCATTCAGGGAGGGTGTACAATGAGCAGTTCTTC. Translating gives CASSHSGRVYNEQFF.